Below are 24 T cell receptor beta chains sequenced from a single sample in a study of cytomegalovirus exposure and HLA in healthy donors. The PCR used 60 Vbeta and 13 Jbeta primers. Repertoires were generated with immunoSEQ multiplex PCR, while TCRdb's copy carries only in-frame clones and drops some. The sample yields some 190,000 clones, around 80% seen once. The sample consisted of PBMCs. The receptors originated from a man aged 40-50 years in good health and CMV-seropositive.

The V gene is TRBV4-3, the J gene TRBJ1-4, with D possibly being TRBD1 (6 bases). The CDR3 extends over 17 amino acids. Germline values: CDR1 LGHNA, CDR2 YSLEER. V shed 4 bases and J shed 4 bases, with 19 bases lying between them. DNA of the CDR3: TGCGCCAGCAGCCGTACTTTGAGCGGCAGGGGTAATGAAAAACTGTTTTTT. This codes for CASSRTLSGRGNEKLFF.

This clone was counted once. The V gene is TRBV7-9, the J gene TRBJ2-2, with 7 bases that match TRBD2. The CDR3 runs 15 residues. Trimming cost V 4 bases and J 5 bases; bases outside gene matches: 7. CDR1 is SEHNR, CDR2 FQNEAQ, per germline (reference sequence). DNA of the CDR3: TGTGCCAGCAGCTCCGGGACTATCCTTACCGGGGAGCTGTTTTTT. This gives the protein CASSSGTILTGELFF.

As DNA, the CDR3 is TGTGCCAGCACCTCAGGTTACGAGCAGTACTTC. It translates to CASTSGYEQYF. The rearrangement joins TRBV6-5 to TRBJ2-7, with D hard to call. Germline CDR1 is MNHEY and CDR2 is SVGAGI. CDR3 size: 11 residues. The V end was cut by 7 bases, the J end by 4 bases, with 8 bases between.

The chain couples TRBV6-1 to TRBJ2-7; a possible D gene is TRBD1 (5 bases). The CDR3 contains 15 residues. Trimming shortened V by 0 bases and J by 2 bases, and 11 bases separated the two germline ends. CDR1 and CDR2 from the germline V gene are MNHNS and SASEGT. The CDR3: CASSEALQGAYEQYF. CDR3 DNA: TGTGCCAGCAGTGAAGCGCTTCAGGGTGCCTACGAGCAGTACTTC.

CDR3 sequence reads: CASSSLTSGSYNEQFF. Written as DNA, the CDR3 is TGTGCCAGCAGCTCACTTACTAGCGGCTCCTACAATGAGCAGTTCTTC. The rearrangement links TRBV5-6 to TRBJ2-1, with 8 bases aligning to TRBD2. This CDR3 is built from 16 residues. CDR1 and CDR2 from the germline V gene are SGHDT and YYEEEE. V shed 3 bases, J shed 0 bases, and the junction held 5 bases outside the gene matches.

This clone showed up just once. The CDR3 sequence: CASSVTGGVTEAFF. CDR3 DNA sequence: TGTGCCAGCAGCGTCACAGGGGGCGTCACTGAAGCTTTCTTT. The chain carries TRBV9 and TRBJ1-1; 9 bases agree with TRBD1. Germline CDR1 reads SGDLS; CDR2 reads YYNGEE. The CDR3 contains 14 residues. V gave up 2 bases and J gave up 4 bases; unmatched junction bases: 3.

This rearrangement joins TRBV28 to TRBJ2-7; D may be TRBD2 (6 bases). Per the germline V gene, CDR1 is MDHEN and CDR2 is SYDVKM. The CDR3 covers 15 residues. The germline V and J ends were trimmed by 2 bases and 3 bases, with 14 bases remaining between them. The CDR3 DNA follows: TGTGCCAGCAGTTTACATATAGCGGACGTCTACGAGCAGTACTTC. Its translation: CASSLHIADVYEQYF.

This chain uses TRBV19 with TRBJ1-2; TRBD1 might be the D (6 bases). Trimming shortened V by 1 base and J by 6 bases, and 15 bases separated the two germline ends. Germline CDR1 and CDR2: LNHDA and SQIVND (reference sequence). The CDR3 length is 15 residues. The CDR3, as DNA: TGTGCCAGTAGTATAGTGAACAGGGCTGAAAATGGCTACACCTTC. Its protein is CASSIVNRAENGYTF.

The rearrangement joins TRBV10-3 to TRBJ2-2, with 12 nucleotides matching TRBD2. CDR3 length: 16 amino acids. The germline V gene has CDR1 ENHRY and CDR2 SYGVKD. Trimming cost V 6 bases and J 0 bases; bases outside gene matches: 2. The CDR3 bases are TGTGCCATCAGCGGGACTAGCGGGCCGAACACCGGGGAGCTGTTTTTT. It specifies CAISGTSGPNTGELFF.

The chain couples TRBV6-6 to TRBJ2-7, with TRBD1 matching 7 bases. Germline CDR1 is MNHNY and CDR2 is SVGAGI (reference sequence). The CDR3 contains 14 residues. Trimming cost V 6 bases and J 5 bases; bases outside gene matches: 10. The CDR3 coding sequence is TGTGCCAGCAGAGATGACAGGGTTGCCCACGAGCAGTACTTC. Translating it yields CASRDDRVAHEQYF.

This chain joins TRBV10-3 and TRBJ2-7, with 9 bases lining up with TRBD2. The germline V gene encodes CDR1 ENHRY and CDR2 SYGVKD. The CDR3 loop spans 14 amino acids. Germline trimming cut 3 bases from V and 5 bases from J; bases unmatched to any gene: 5. CDR3 sequence reads: CAISDGTSINEQYF. For the CDR3, the DNA is TGTGCCATCAGTGATGGGACTAGCATCAACGAGCAGTACTTC.

The rearrangement links TRBV6-4 to TRBJ2-2; a possible D gene is TRBD1 (6 bases). The CDR3 covers 13 residues. Germline V gives CDR1 MRHNA, CDR2 SNTAGT. Trimming left V 4 bases short and J 6 bases short, with 9 bases between. CDR3 region: CASSGTGSGELFF. In DNA, the CDR3 is TGTGCCAGCAGTGGCACAGGGTCCGGGGAGCTGTTTTTT.

This chain links TRBV6-1 with TRBJ1-2; no clear D. The CDR3 has 14 residues. Germline CDR1 MNHNS, CDR2 SASEGT. V lost 0 bases and J lost 2, with 7 bases in between. CDR3 nucleotides: TGTGCCAGCAGTGAAGCGCTCGGGAACTATGGCTACACCTTC. As protein: CASSEALGNYGYTF.

This chain links TRBV29-1 with TRBJ2-7, with 10 bases that match TRBD1. This CDR3 is 14 amino acids long. The V gene end was trimmed by 5 bases and the J gene end by 6 bases; junction bases not matched to a gene: 10. The germline CDR1 and CDR2 sequences are SQVTM and ANQGSEA. For the CDR3, the DNA is TGCAGCGTTTCCGGGACAGGGGCTCAAGGCGAGCAGTACTTC. Translated: CSVSGTGAQGEQYF.

This chain joins TRBV27 and TRBJ2-5; TRBD1 matches at 8 bases. V lost 7 bases and J lost 2; bases outside the gene matches: 9. The V gene's germline CDR1 is MNHEY and CDR2 SMNVEV (reference sequence). CDR3 length equals 15 residues. CDR3 amino acids: CASKDRAHLQETQYF. The CDR3 nucleotides read TGTGCCAGCAAGGACAGGGCCCACCTTCAAGAGACCCAGTACTTC.

The chain carries TRBV30 and TRBJ1-1; 7 bases map to TRBD1. The junction had 9 bases not matched to a gene; V was cut back by 4 bases and J by 4 bases. Germline loops: CDR1 GTSNPN, CDR2 SVGIG (reference sequence). This CDR3 is 14 amino acids long. The CDR3 DNA reads TGTGCCTGGAAGGCGGGAGGGGGCGGCACTGAAGCTTTCTTT. Its protein product is CAWKAGGGGTEAFF.

The table lists this clone with a few counts. Additional DNA sequences in this sample encode the identical CDR3. The chain joins TRBV5-1 to TRBJ2-1, with 15 bases fitting TRBD2. The CDR3 sequence is 18 residues long. Germline CDR1 and CDR2: SGHRS and YFSETQ. Trimming cost V 0 bases and J 1 base; bases outside gene matches: 2. CDR3 residues: CASSLGTSGRVSYNEQFF. CDR3 in DNA: TGCGCCAGCAGCTTGGGGACTAGCGGGAGGGTTTCCTACAATGAGCAGTTCTTC.

The rearrangement links TRBV28 to TRBJ2-7, with D unclear. Germline-derived CDR1 and CDR2 are MDHEN and SYDVKM. This CDR3 has 12 amino acids. Trimming pared 5 bases from V and 4 bases from J, leaving 9 bases between. CDR3 in DNA: TGTGCCAGCAGTCGATGGGCATACGAGCAGTACTTC. Its protein product is CASSRWAYEQYF.

This chain uses TRBV5-1 with TRBJ2-7; tentative D call: TRBD2 (5 bases). Trimming pared 4 bases from V and 0 bases from J, leaving 17 bases between. The length of the CDR3 is 16 residues. Germline values: CDR1 SGHRS, CDR2 YFSETQ. The CDR3 region has the DNA TGCGCCAGCAGCGCCTCCGGGGTGCCTATCTCCTACGAGCAGTACTTC. Protein: CASSASGVPISYEQYF.

The chain is built from TRBV10-1 and TRBJ1-5, with TRBD1 matching 8 bases. CDR3 length: 14 amino acids. Germline V gene data show CDR1 as WNHNN and CDR2 as SYGVQD (reference sequence). With 6 bases clipped from V and 5 bases from J, the junction kept 6 bases outside the gene matches. This CDR3 is CASRDRAPHQPQHF. The CDR3 DNA reads as TGCGCCAGCAGGGACAGGGCCCCCCATCAGCCCCAGCATTTT.

The chain uses TRBV19 and TRBJ1-4, with TRBD1 matching 7 bases. The CDR3 is 17 amino acids. Per germline, CDR1 LNHDA and CDR2 SQIVND (reference sequence). With 6 bases clipped from V and 0 bases from J, the junction kept 10 bases outside the gene matches. CDR3 bases: TGTGCCAGTAGCATACAGGGGTCGCTTACAACTAATGAAAAACTGTTTTTT. Translation: CASSIQGSLTTNEKLFF. Variable domain in full (rest from reference TRBV19 and TRBJ1-4): DGGITQSPKYLFRKEGQNVTLSCEQNLNHDAMYWYRQDPGQGLRLIYYSQIVNDFQKGDIAEGYSVSREKKESFPLTVTSAQKNPTAFYLCASSIQGSLTTNEKLFFGSGTQLSVL.

This clone was found a few times. The genes are TRBV12-5 and TRBJ2-1, with 8 nucleotides matching TRBD1. Germline V gives CDR1 LGHNT, CDR2 FRNRAP. Trimming removed 5 bases from V and 1 base from J; junction bases left unmatched: 10. CDR3 length equals 17 residues. The CDR3 DNA reads TGTGCTAGTGGTCCCTTATTAGGGACAGGTTCCTACAATGAGCAGTTCTTC. This codes for CASGPLLGTGSYNEQFF.

V usage is TRBV19 and J usage is TRBJ1-1; the match to TRBD1 covers 7 bases. The CDR3 contains 14 residues. V was clipped by 6 bases and J by 0 bases; unmatched bases: 4. Per germline, CDR1 LNHDA and CDR2 SQIVND (reference sequence). The CDR3 region has the DNA TGTGCCAGTAGCCACAGGGGAATGAACACTGAAGCTTTCTTT. It encodes CASSHRGMNTEAFF.

This rearrangement joins TRBV19 to TRBJ2-7, with 9 bases fitting TRBD1. With V trimmed by 3 bases and J by 5 bases, 8 bases remained unmatched. The CDR3 has 15 amino acids. CDR1 LNHDA and CDR2 SQIVND come from the germline V gene (reference sequence). The CDR3 reads CASSIAQGAGHEQYF. The CDR3 nucleotides read TGTGCCAGTAGTATTGCACAGGGGGCAGGTCACGAGCAGTACTTC.